The T cell receptor (beta chain) under discussion was sequenced for a study of blood T cell repertoires in COVID-19. In germline, CDR1 is GTSNPN, CDR2 SVGIG (reference sequence). This CDR3 is built from 11 residues. The ends were cut back, 1 base at V and 9 bases at J, with 9 bases in the middle. Membership in each cohort depended on participant-reported clinical history. The authors' processing: Reference gene primer amplification gave estimated nucleated cell counts. Produced via immunoSEQ multiplex PCR; TCRdb's table is partial and in-frame only. V and J calls and clone size are those listed in that table; D and trimming were worked out from the DNA. Among roughly 200,000 clones, around nine tenths were seen once, and the ten largest hold more than 4%.

This receptor was taken from a woman aged 25 to 39 who had been exposed to COVID-19. The genes are TRBV30 and TRBJ1-1; D unresolved. Sequencing was carried out using PBMCs or T cells enriched from blood (not recorded which). The CDR3 region is CAWSGRFKAFF. CDR3 nucleotide sequence: TGTGCCTGGAGTGGCAGATTCAAAGCTTTCTTT. Combining the CDR3 with reference TRBV30 and TRBJ1-1 gives the whole variable domain SQTIHQWPATLVQPVGSPLSLECTVEGTSNPNLYWYRQAAGRGLQLLFYSVGIGQISSEVPQNLSASRPQDRQFILSSKKLLLSDSGFYLCAWSGRFKAFFGQGTRLTVV.